Each of the 22 T cell receptor beta chains below was sequenced from the same sample in a study of T-cell reconstitution after alpha-beta-depleted transplantation in children. TCRbeta library construction was performed incorporating unique molecular identifiers. TCRdb analysed the PCR reads with MiXCR anew, one entry per CDR3 protein. The sample lists a few hundred thousand distinct CDR3 sequences, 27% occurring once. This sample comprised PBMCs, obtained before TCRalphabeta/CD19-depleted stem cell transplant. Source of these receptors: a boy less than two years old with Wiskott-Aldrich syndrome, due to receive a stem cell transplant.

This clonotype was seen a few times. The chain couples TRBV12-3 or TRBV12-4 to TRBJ1-1; D is possibly TRBD1 (6 bases). Trimming took off 7 bases at V and 3 bases at J, with 21 bases between the two ends. The CDR3 contains 16 residues. The CDR3 loop reads CASTPGVRGAHTEAFF. As DNA, the CDR3 is TGTGCCAGCACTCCCGGTGTAAGGGGGGCTCACACTGAAGCTTTCTTT.

This chain joins TRBV12-3 or TRBV12-4 and TRBJ2-7, with TRBD1 matching 7 bases. CDR3 size: 13 residues. Trimming cost V 6 bases and J 3 bases; bases outside gene matches: 5. CDR3 region: CASRKSGGYEQYF. The CDR3, as DNA: TGTGCCAGCAGAAAGTCAGGGGGCTACGAGCAGTACTTC.

This chain joins TRBV5-1 and TRBJ2-1; 12 nucleotides agree with TRBD2. The germline V gene encodes CDR1 SGHRS and CDR2 YFSETQ. This CDR3 is built from 15 residues. Germline trimming cut 3 bases from V and 9 bases from J; bases unmatched to any gene: 7. CDR3 DNA sequence: TGCGCCAGCAGCTCTGGACTAGCGGGAAGGGTTGAGCAGTTCTTC. As protein: CASSSGLAGRVEQFF.

This clonotype showed up just a few times. This sequence joins TRBV9 and TRBJ2-5; 8 bases match TRBD2. V shed 0 bases and J 2 bases; nucleotides not matched to a gene: 3. The CDR3 is 15 residues long. Germline CDR1 and CDR2: SGDLS and YYNGEE. The CDR3 sequence is CASSVGTGGQETQYF. Here the CDR3 DNA reads TGTGCCAGCAGCGTAGGAACGGGAGGGCAAGAGACCCAGTACTTC.

The V and J genes are TRBV27 and TRBJ2-6; 8 bases align to TRBD2. The junction had 5 bases not matched to a gene; V was cut back by 4 bases and J by 0 bases. There are 17 residues in the CDR3. Germline-derived CDR1 and CDR2 are MNHEY and SMNVEV (reference sequence). CDR3 protein: CASSSGGGSSGANVLTF. In nucleotides, the CDR3 is TGTGCCAGCAGTTCTGGCGGGGGGAGCTCTGGGGCCAACGTCCTGACTTTC.

The chain has TRBV27 and TRBJ2-1; unclear D gene. V shed 5 bases and J shed 6 bases, with 14 bases lying between them. The CDR3 extends over 14 amino acids. The germline gives CDR1 MNHEY, CDR2 SMNVEV (reference sequence). The CDR3 protein is CASSLRTWGNEQFF. CDR3 sequence (DNA): TGTGCCAGCAGTCTTCGGACCTGGGGCAATGAGCAGTTCTTC.

The chain combines TRBV5-1 with TRBJ2-4; 15 bases align to TRBD2. The CDR3 totals 19 residues. With 2 bases clipped from V and 5 bases from J, the junction kept 11 bases outside the gene matches. Germline values: CDR1 SGHRS, CDR2 YFSETQ. The CDR3 sequence: CASSFTRTSGRGTENIQYF. CDR3 coding DNA: TGCGCCAGCAGCTTCACCCGGACTAGCGGGAGGGGAACCGAAAACATTCAGTACTTC.

This clonotype was detected only a few times. The chain couples TRBV7-2 to TRBJ2-3; D unclear. Trimming pared 1 base from V and 0 bases from J, leaving 11 bases between. The V gene's germline CDR1 is SGHTA and CDR2 FQGNSA. This CDR3 contains 16 residues. CDR3 loop: CASSLGAATSTDTQYF. The CDR3 nucleotides are TGTGCCAGCAGCTTAGGTGCCGCGACAAGCACAGATACGCAGTATTTT. The full variable domain, its missing parts supplied by reference TRBV7-2 and TRBJ2-3, is GAGVSQSPSNKVTEKGKDVELRCDPISGHTALYWYRQSLGQGLEFLIYFQGNSAPDKSGLPSDRFSAERTGGSVSTLTIQRTQQEDSAVYLCASSLGAATSTDTQYFGPGTRLTVL.

The table lists this clonotype with a few counts. The rearrangement uses TRBV20-1 and TRBJ2-6; D is unclear. Germline CDR1 and CDR2: DFQATT and SNEGSKA (reference sequence). V was pared by 3 bases and J by 0 bases, with 9 bases between. The CDR3 contains 15 residues. In DNA form, the CDR3 reads TGCAGTGCTAGGGTCAGGCTCTCTGGGGCCAACGTCCTGACTTTC. This encodes CSARVRLSGANVLTF.

This clonotype turned up a few times. This sequence joins TRBV11-3 and TRBJ2-1; 7 nucleotides align to TRBD1. This CDR3 has 16 amino acids. Per germline, CDR1 SGHNT and CDR2 YENEEA. The trim removed 5 bases at V and 0 bases at J, leaving 7 bases unmatched. The CDR3 loop reads CASSPGTVGSYNEQFF. CDR3 DNA sequence: TGTGCCAGCAGCCCAGGGACAGTGGGCTCCTACAATGAGCAGTTCTTC.

This clonotype was picked up a small number of times. The V gene is TRBV7-9, the J gene TRBJ2-7, with D uncertain. The CDR3 consists of 12 residues. Trimming removed 5 bases at V and 6 bases at J, with 11 bases between. Looked up from germline, CDR1 is SEHNR and CDR2 is FQNEAQ (reference sequence). CDR3 protein: CASSPLLIEQYF. The CDR3 DNA follows: TGTGCCAGCAGCCCCCTTTTGATCGAGCAGTACTTC.

This chain connects TRBV21-1 to TRBJ2-3. TRBV21-1 is annotated as a pseudogene. The CDR3 extends over 12 amino acids. The CDR3 sequence: CASSKMGDTQYF. Written as DNA, the CDR3 is TGTGCCAGCAGCAAGATGGGAGATACGCAGTATTTT.

This clonotype came up many times. The chain recombines TRBV11-2 with TRBJ2-1; the match to TRBD2 covers 8 bases. Germline assignment: CDR1 SGHAT and CDR2 FQNNGV. This CDR3 comprises 17 residues. V was clipped by 0 bases and J by 4 bases; unmatched bases: 8. CDR3 nucleotide sequence: TGTGCCAGCAGCTTAGATCGGGGGGCTAGCGGGTACAATGAGCAGTTCTTC. It is translated as CASSLDRGASGYNEQFF.

The chain uses TRBV29-1 and TRBJ2-2; 9 bases agree with TRBD2. CDR1 SQVTM and CDR2 ANQGSEA come from the germline V gene. The ends lost 7 bases at V and 9 bases at J; junction bases unmatched: 9. The CDR3 spans 13 residues. The CDR3 region is CSALGGLARELFF. The CDR3 DNA is TGCAGCGCTCTGGGGGGACTAGCTCGGGAGCTGTTTTTT.

This chain connects TRBV20-1 to TRBJ2-1; 10 bases are shared with TRBD2. J lost 0 bases, V lost 2 bases, and 1 base had no gene match. This CDR3 has 15 residues. Germline V gene data show CDR1 as DFQATT and CDR2 as SNEGSKA (reference sequence). CDR3 DNA: TGCAGTGCTAGACCTAGCGGGAGCTCCTACAATGAGCAGTTCTTC. It yields the protein CSARPSGSSYNEQFF.

This rearrangement joins TRBV20-1 to TRBJ2-5; TRBD2 aligns across 8 bases. This CDR3 has 12 residues. The ends lost 5 bases at V and 5 bases at J; junction bases unmatched: 4. The germline gives CDR1 DFQATT, CDR2 SNEGSKA (reference sequence). This CDR3 reads CSAVSGIETQYF. The CDR3 DNA reads TGCAGTGCTGTTAGCGGGATTGAGACCCAGTACTTC.

Only a few counts were recorded for this clonotype. The chain employs TRBV18 and TRBJ1-1; D is undetermined. The V end was cut by 4 bases, the J end by 5 bases, with 14 bases between. The CDR3 length is 14 residues. From germline, CDR1 is KGHSH and CDR2 LQKENI. The CDR3 loop reads CASSLIGSDTEAFF. The CDR3, as DNA: TGTGCCAGCTCACTTATAGGGTCCGATACTGAAGCTTTCTTT.

This clonotype was seen only a few times. The chain combines TRBV10-3 with TRBJ1-2, with D perhaps TRBD1 (5 bases). Germline-derived CDR1 and CDR2 are ENHRY and SYGVKD. There are 12 residues in the CDR3. With 2 bases removed from V and 7 bases from J, the gap between germline ends came to 8 bases. CDR3 DNA: TGTGCCATCAGTGAGGGGGGTCCTGGCTACACCTTC. This translates into CAISEGGPGYTF.

There are a few counts of this clonotype. The V gene is TRBV5-6, the J gene TRBJ2-7; TRBD2 agrees at 8 bases. After removal of 3 bases from V and 3 bases from J, the junction contained 5 bases not matched to a gene. The CDR3 totals 14 residues. CDR1 and CDR2 from the germline V gene are SGHDT and YYEEEE. CDR3 in amino acids: CASSYPGGIYEQYF. Here the CDR3 DNA reads TGTGCCAGCAGCTATCCGGGAGGGATCTACGAGCAGTACTTC.

This clonotype was picked up a small number of times. The CDR3 loop is CASSLVRGVETQYF. CDR3 sequence (DNA): TGCGCCAGCAGCTTGGTTCGGGGGGTAGAGACCCAGTACTTC. This chain joins TRBV5-1 and TRBJ2-5, with TRBD2 matching 7 bases. Unmatched junction bases numbered 3, after V lost 0 bases and J lost 4 bases. The CDR3 sequence is 14 residues long. The V gene's germline CDR1 is SGHRS and CDR2 YFSETQ.

The rearrangement links TRBV5-6 to TRBJ2-7, with unresolved D. CDR1 is SGHDT and CDR2 is YYEEEE in the germline V gene. There are 13 residues in the CDR3. Between the trimmed V and J ends, which lost 1 base and 6 bases, there was a span of 11 bases. The chain's CDR3 is CASSLSGIGEQYF. The CDR3 coding sequence is TGTGCCAGCAGCTTGTCAGGTATTGGCGAGCAGTACTTC.

In its sample, this clonotype was seen a few times. This chain uses TRBV6-6 with TRBJ2-7; the D gene is possibly TRBD2 (6 bases). The CDR3 runs 13 residues. Germline CDR1 MNHNY, CDR2 SVGAGI (reference sequence). Trimming took off 2 bases at V and 3 bases at J, with 8 bases between the two ends. Written as DNA, the CDR3 is TGTGCCAGCAGTTACATGGAGGGCTACGAGCAGTACTTC. As protein: CASSYMEGYEQYF.